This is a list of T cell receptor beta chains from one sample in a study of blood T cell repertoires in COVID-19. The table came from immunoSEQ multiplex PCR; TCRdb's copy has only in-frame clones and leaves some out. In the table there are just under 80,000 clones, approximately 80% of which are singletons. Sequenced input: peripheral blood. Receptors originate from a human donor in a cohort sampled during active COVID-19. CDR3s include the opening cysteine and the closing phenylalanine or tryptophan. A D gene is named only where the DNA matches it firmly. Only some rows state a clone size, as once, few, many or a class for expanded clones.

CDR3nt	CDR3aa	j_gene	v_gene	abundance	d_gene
TGTGCCAGCAAATATTACAGGGGGTCTGGCAATCAGCCCCAGCATTTT	CASKYYRGSGNQPQHF	TRBJ1-5	TRBV5-8	NA	TRBD1
TGTGCCAGCAGCTTAGGACCGGGGATCGGTGAGCAGTTCTTC	CASSLGPGIGEQFF	TRBJ2-1	TRBV7-3	NA	NA
TGTGCCAGCTCACCCACCAGCGGGCAGCCCCAGCATTTT	CASSPTSGQPQHF	TRBJ1-5	TRBV18	NA	NA
TGTGCCAGCAGTTGGGACAGGCTTTCTGAAGCTTTCTTT	CASSWDRLSEAFF	TRBJ1-1	TRBV5-6	NA	TRBD1
TGTGCCAGCAGCTTGGAGGGGACCATACTACGGCGGCAGTACTTC	CASSLEGTILRRQYF	TRBJ2-7	TRBV11-2	NA	NA
TGTGCCAGTGGACAGGGGGCTGGGGCCAACGTCCTGACTTTC	CASGQGAGANVLTF	TRBJ2-6	TRBV19	once	TRBD1
TGCGCCAGCAGCCCTACCGGGACTAGCGGGGGGGTCACCGGGGAGCTGTTTTTT	CASSPTGTSGGVTGELFF	TRBJ2-2	TRBV5-1	NA	TRBD2
TGTGCCTGGAGTCCAATCCGGGAGTCCTTCTTC	CAWSPIRESFF	TRBJ1-2	TRBV30	NA	NA
TGTGCCAGCAGTTCTCTGGGACAGGGGAACATTCAGTACTTC	CASSSLGQGNIQYF	TRBJ2-4	TRBV27	NA	TRBD1
TGTGCCAGCAGCTTAGGGGGGACTAGCGGGAGAAACAATGAGCAGTTCTTC	CASSLGGTSGRNNEQFF	TRBJ2-1	TRBV11-3	NA	TRBD2
TGTGCCAGCAGCTTAGGAGGAGCGGGAGGGCGGGAGCAGTACTTC	CASSLGGAGGREQYF	TRBJ2-7	TRBV7-9	NA	TRBD2
TGTGCCAGCTCACCAGGGACTAGCGGGAATGAGCAGTTCTTC	CASSPGTSGNEQFF	TRBJ2-1	TRBV18	once	TRBD2
TGTGCCAGCTCAACGGGACTAGCGGGCGGCCAAGAGACCCAGTACTTC	CASSTGLAGGQETQYF	TRBJ2-5	TRBV18	NA	TRBD2
TGTGCCAGCCTAGACAGGGGAAGTGAGACCCAGTACTTC	CASLDRGSETQYF	TRBJ2-5	TRBV7-9	NA	TRBD1
TGTGCCAGCAGACAGTCGGGAGCGGAGCTGTTTTTT	CASRQSGAELFF	TRBJ2-2	TRBV2	few	NA
TGTGCCAGCAGCCAGGGGGTCGAGCAGTACTTC	CASSQGVEQYF	TRBJ2-7	TRBV7-9	NA	TRBD1
TGTGCCAGCAGCCAGACTAGCGGCGAGCAGTACTTC	CASSQTSGEQYF	TRBJ2-7	TRBV7-9	once	TRBD2
TGCGCCAGCAGCTTAGGAGGGGAGGGAAGTGGCTACACCTTC	CASSLGGEGSGYTF	TRBJ1-2	TRBV5-1	NA	NA
TGCAGCGTTGAGACAGGCTATGGCTACACCTTC	CSVETGYGYTF	TRBJ1-2	TRBV29-1	once	NA
TGTGCCACCAGCAGAGGGCCAGATTCACCCCTCCACTTT	CATSRGPDSPLHF	TRBJ1-6	TRBV15	NA	NA
TGTGCCAGCAGGCAGGGTGCCGGGGAGCTGTTTTTT	CASRQGAGELFF	TRBJ2-2	TRBV6-5	NA	NA
TGTGCCAGCAGCTCCAGCGGGGGGGGCGCCCTAGGCTACAATGAGCAGTTCTTC	CASSSSGGGALGYNEQFF	TRBJ2-1	TRBV7-2	few	TRBD2
TGCGCCAGCAGCTTGGCCACGGGGGTGAACACTGAAGCTTTCTTT	CASSLATGVNTEAFF	TRBJ1-1	TRBV5-1	once	NA
TGTGCCAGTAGTAACCGGGTCCCTGGTGGAAACACCATATATTTT	CASSNRVPGGNTIYF	TRBJ1-3	TRBV19	NA	NA
TGTGCCACCAGCAGAGAACAAAACAGGGGGGTCTACACCGGGGAGCTGTTTTTT	CATSREQNRGVYTGELFF	TRBJ2-2	TRBV15	NA	TRBD1
TGTGCCAGTAGTATGACGCCAGGTCTCAAGTATCAGCCCCAGCATTTT	CASSMTPGLKYQPQHF	TRBJ1-5	TRBV19	NA	NA
TGTGCCAGCAGTGAAGACCTCTGGGGCGAAAAACTGTTTTTT	CASSEDLWGEKLFF	TRBJ1-4	TRBV2	NA	NA
TGTGCCAGCAGTTTAGTACAGGGGGCATCCGAGGGTTTCTTT	CASSLVQGASEGFF	TRBJ1-1	TRBV28	NA	TRBD1